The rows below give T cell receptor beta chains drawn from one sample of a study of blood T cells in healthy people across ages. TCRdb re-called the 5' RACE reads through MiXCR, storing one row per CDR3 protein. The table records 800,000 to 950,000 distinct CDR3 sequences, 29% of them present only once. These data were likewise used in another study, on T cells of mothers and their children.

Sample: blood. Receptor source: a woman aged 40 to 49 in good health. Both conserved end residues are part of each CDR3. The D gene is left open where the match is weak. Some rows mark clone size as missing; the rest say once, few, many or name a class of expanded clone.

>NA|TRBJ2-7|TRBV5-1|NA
TGCGCCAGCAGCTTGGGCGGGGTCGAATACAATGAGCAGTACTTC
CASSLGGVEYNEQYF
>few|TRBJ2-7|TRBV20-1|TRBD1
TGCAGTGCTAGAGATGGCGACAGGGTTTTCTACGAGCAGTACTTC
CSARDGDRVFYEQYF
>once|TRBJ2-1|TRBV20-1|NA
TGCAGTGCTAGAGATTTGGGGACTGAGCAGTTCTTC
CSARDLGTEQFF
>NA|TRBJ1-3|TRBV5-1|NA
TGCGCCAGCAGCTTGGGAACCGACGTCTCTGGAAACACCATATATTTT
CASSLGTDVSGNTIYF
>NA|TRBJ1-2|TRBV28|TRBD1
TGTGCCAGCAGCGATCCTGACAGGGTGCCCCTGGATGGCTACACCTTC
CASSDPDRVPLDGYTF
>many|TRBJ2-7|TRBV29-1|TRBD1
TGCAGCGTGACCCTACAGGGGAAAAGGTACGAGCAGTACTTC
CSVTLQGKRYEQYF
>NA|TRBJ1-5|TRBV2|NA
TGTGCCAGCAGTTCTCTCAGCCCCCAGCATTTT
CASSSLSPQHF
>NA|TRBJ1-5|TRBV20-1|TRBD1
TGCAGTGCTTCACAGGGGGCCGCCGGGCCCCAGCATTTT
CSASQGAAGPQHF
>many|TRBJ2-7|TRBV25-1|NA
TGTGCCAGCAGTGAATATACCTTCGGCTACTACGAGCAGTACTTC
CASSEYTFGYYEQYF
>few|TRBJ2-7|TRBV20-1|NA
TGCAGTGCAACCAGGGGGGCCTACGAGCAGTACTTC
CSATRGAYEQYF
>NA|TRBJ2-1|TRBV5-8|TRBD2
TGTGCCAGCAGCTTGGGCTCGATAGCGGGGGGGCCGGATGAGCAGTTCTTC
CASSLGSIAGGPDEQFF
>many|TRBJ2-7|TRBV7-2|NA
TGTGCCAGCAGCTTACGTCGGGAGTGGGGATACGAGCAGTACTTC
CASSLRREWGYEQYF
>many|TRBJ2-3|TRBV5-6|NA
TGTGCCAGCAGCTTGGCAGCCAGCACAGATACGCAGTATTTT
CASSLAASTDTQYF
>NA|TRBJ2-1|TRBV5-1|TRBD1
TGCGCCAGCAGCTTGGACCGGGACAGGCAGTTCTTC
CASSLDRDRQFF
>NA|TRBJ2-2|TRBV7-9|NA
TGTGCCAGCAGCTTGTTTGGGGGATGGGGAAACACCGGGGAGCTGTTTTTT
CASSLFGGWGNTGELFF
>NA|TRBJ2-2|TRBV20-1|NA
TGCAGTGCTAGTTTTCAGGAGAACACCGGGGAGCTGTTTTTT
CSASFQENTGELFF
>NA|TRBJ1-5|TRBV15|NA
TGTGCCACCAGCAGAGATCAAGGGAATCAGCCCCAGCATTTT
CATSRDQGNQPQHF
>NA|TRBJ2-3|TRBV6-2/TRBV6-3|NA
TGTGCCAGCGGGACTTTTCGCTGGCATACGCAGTATTTT
CASGTFRWHTQYF
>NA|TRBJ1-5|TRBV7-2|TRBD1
TGTGCCAGCAGCGCTTCACAGGGGAATCAGCCCCAGCATTTT
CASSASQGNQPQHF
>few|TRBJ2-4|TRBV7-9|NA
TGTGCCAGCAGCTCAAACATCCGGCAGTACTTC
CASSSNIRQYF
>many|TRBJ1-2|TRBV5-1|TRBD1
TGCGCCAGCAGCTTGGGGGACAGGGTGAGCTATGGCTACACCTTC
CASSLGDRVSYGYTF
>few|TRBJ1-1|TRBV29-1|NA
TGCAGCGTTGATAAGGGTAGGACTGAAGCTTTCTTT
CSVDKGRTEAFF
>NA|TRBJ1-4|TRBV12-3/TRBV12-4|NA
TGTGCCAGCAGTTTAGCCTCCGGGGTCGGTGAAAAACTGTTTTTT
CASSLASGVGEKLFF
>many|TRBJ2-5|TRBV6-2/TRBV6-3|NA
TGTGCCAGCACCGCGTACCAAGAGACCCAGTACTTC
CASTAYQETQYF
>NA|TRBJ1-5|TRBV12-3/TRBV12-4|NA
TGTGCCAGCAGTTTAGGAGGCCCCATGGATCAGCCCCAGCATTTT
CASSLGGPMDQPQHF
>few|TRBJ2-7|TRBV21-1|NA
TGTGCCGGCAGCAAAGAGGACCACATAGGCTACGAGCAGTACTTC
CAGSKEDHIGYEQYF
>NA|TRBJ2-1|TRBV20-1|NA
TGCAGTGCCCTCAGAGGGGGGGCGTCGGGACTCACCAGCTCCTACAATGAGCAGTTCTTC
CSALRGGASGLTSSYNEQFF